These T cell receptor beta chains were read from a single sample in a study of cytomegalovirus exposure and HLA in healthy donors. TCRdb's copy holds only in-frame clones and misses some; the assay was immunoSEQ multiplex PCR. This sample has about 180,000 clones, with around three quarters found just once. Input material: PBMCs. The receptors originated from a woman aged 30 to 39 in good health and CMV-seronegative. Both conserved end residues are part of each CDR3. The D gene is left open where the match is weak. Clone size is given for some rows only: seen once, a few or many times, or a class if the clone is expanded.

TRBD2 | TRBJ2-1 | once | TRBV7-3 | CASSRLAGGQDNEQFF | TGTGCCAGCAGCCGGCTAGCGGGGGGGCAGGACAATGAGCAGTTCTTC
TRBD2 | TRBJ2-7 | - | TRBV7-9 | CASSFIGGRIYEQYF | TGTGCCAGCAGCTTCATCGGGGGGAGGATATACGAGCAGTACTTC
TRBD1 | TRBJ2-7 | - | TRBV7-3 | CASSSGGSYEQYF | TGTGCCAGCAGCTCAGGGGGCTCCTACGAGCAGTACTTC
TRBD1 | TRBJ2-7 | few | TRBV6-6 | CASSLPRQGATYEQYF | TGTGCCAGCAGTTTACCTCGACAGGGGGCGACCTACGAGCAGTACTTC
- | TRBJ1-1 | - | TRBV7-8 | CASRRKFPGNTEAFF | TGTGCCAGCAGACGTAAGTTCCCAGGCAACACTGAAGCTTTCTTT
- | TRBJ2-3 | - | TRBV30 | CAWGPRAGTTDTQYF | TGTGCCTGGGGTCCCCGGGCGGGGACCACAGATACGCAGTATTTT
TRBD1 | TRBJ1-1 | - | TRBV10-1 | CASSEGTGSLATEAFF | TGCGCCAGCAGTGAGGGGACAGGGTCTCTGGCCACTGAAGCTTTCTTT
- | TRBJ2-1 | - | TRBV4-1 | CASSFIDIISYNEQFF | TGCGCCAGCAGCTTTATCGACATCATTTCCTACAATGAGCAGTTCTTC
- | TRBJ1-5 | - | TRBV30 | CAWSKGGAGNQPQHF | TGTGCCTGGAGTAAGGGGGGGGCGGGCAATCAGCCCCAGCATTTT
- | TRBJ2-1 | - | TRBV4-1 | CASSPHPGSPYNEQFF | TGCGCCAGCAGCCCACACCCGGGGTCCCCCTACAATGAGCAGTTCTTC
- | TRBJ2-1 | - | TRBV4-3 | CASSQDRQAGNEQFF | TGCGCCAGCAGCCAAGATCGACAGGCCGGGAATGAGCAGTTCTTC
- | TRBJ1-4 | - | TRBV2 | CASRTVTNEKLFF | TGTGCCAGCCGGACAGTTACTAATGAAAAACTGTTTTTT
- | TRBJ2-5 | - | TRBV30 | CAMEGGGEAQYF | TGTGCCATGGAGGGAGGGGGAGAAGCCCAGTACTTC
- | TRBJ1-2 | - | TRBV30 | CAWSDLTLIRGHYGYTF | TGTGCCTGGAGTGACCTTACCCTAATCAGGGGCCACTATGGCTACACCTTC
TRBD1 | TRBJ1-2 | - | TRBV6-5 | CASRKQGNNYGYTF | TGTGCCAGTAGAAAACAGGGGAACAACTATGGCTACACCTTC
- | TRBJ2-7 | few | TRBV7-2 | CASSRDFSYEQYF | TGTGCCAGCAGCCGGGACTTCTCCTACGAGCAGTACTTC
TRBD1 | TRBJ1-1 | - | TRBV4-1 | CASSRQGWTEAFF | TGCGCCAGCAGCCGACAGGGTTGGACTGAAGCTTTCTTT
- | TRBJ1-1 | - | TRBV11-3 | CASSFSNRKQNTEAFF | TGTGCCAGCAGCTTCAGCAACAGGAAGCAGAACACTGAAGCTTTCTTT
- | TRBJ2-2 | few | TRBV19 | CASSDQVYTGELFF | TGTGCCAGTAGTGATCAGGTTTACACCGGGGAGCTGTTTTTT
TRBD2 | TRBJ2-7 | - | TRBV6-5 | CASSLAGTPYEQYF | TGTGCCAGCAGTTTAGCGGGGACTCCATACGAGCAGTACTTC